This T cell receptor (beta chain) is drawn from a study of CD8+ T cells in alopecia areata. This CDR3 is built from 11 residues. Per the germline V gene, CDR1 is GTSNPN and CDR2 is SVGIG (reference sequence). Trimming pared 4 bases from V and 5 bases from J, leaving 5 bases between. The authors extracted RNA and reverse transcribed it into cDNA as the sequencing template. Here immunoSEQ multiplex PCR was the method, and the copy in TCRdb shows in-frame clones only, minus some. The table lists about 98,000 clones, nearly 45% of them singletons, with about 0.79% in the top ten. Punch biopsies of lesional scalp, plus peripheral blood, were taken from alopecia areata patients. This clone was observed a single time.

The sequence came from a human donor with alopecia areata. V gene TRBV30 combines with J gene TRBJ2-2; no firm D call. The sample taken for sequencing was CD4+ T cells sorted from blood. CDR3 nucleotides: TGTGCCTGGAAAGGGACCGGGGAGCTGTTTTTT. This encodes CAWKGTGELFF.